Following are 22 T cell receptor beta chains from one sample sequenced in a study of CD8+CD57+ T cells in acquired aplastic anemia. TCR beta VDJ and CDR3 profiling used genomic DNA as template. MiXCR, run by TCRdb on the reads, gives a single entry per CDR3 protein. The data contain hundreds of thousands of distinct CDR3 sequences, around 33% of them singletons. Sequenced patients had shown CD8+CD57+ cell expansion by flow cytometry. Input material: sorted CD4+, CD8+, or CD8+CD57+ T cells (not recorded which) from PBMCs. These receptors all stem from a human donor with aplastic anemia.

This clonotype was observed a few times. The rearrangement joins TRBV13 to TRBJ1-6; TRBD1 matches at 8 bases. The germline gives CDR1 PRHDT, CDR2 FYEKMQ (reference sequence). Germline trimming cut 5 bases from V and 2 bases from J; bases unmatched to any gene: 11. The CDR3 runs 18 residues. The CDR3 loop is CASSQASPGGAYNSPLHF. DNA for the CDR3: TGTGCCAGCAGCCAGGCAAGTCCAGGGGGCGCCTATAATTCACCCCTCCACTTT.

The chain is built from TRBV30 and TRBJ1-4, with D tentatively TRBD1 (5 bases). Per the germline V gene, CDR1 is GTSNPN and CDR2 is SVGIG (reference sequence). Trimming removed 4 bases from V and 2 bases from J, with 20 bases in between. This CDR3 region has 17 residues. The chain's CDR3 is CAWNRGVMVQTNEKLFF. In nucleotides, the CDR3 is TGTGCCTGGAATCGGGGGGTGATGGTCCAGACTAATGAAAAACTGTTTTTT.

CDR3 bases: TGTGCCAGCAGCCGTAGTGTTGGCTATGGCTACACCTTC. This encodes CASSRSVGYGYTF. The V and J genes are TRBV7-3 and TRBJ1-2, with D unclear. The CDR3 spans 13 residues. The V gene's germline CDR1 is SGHTA and CDR2 FQGTGA. V shed 5 bases and J shed 4 bases, with 11 bases lying between them.

The J gene is TRBJ1-2, the V gene TRBV28; D not certain. The CDR3 totals 12 residues. V was clipped by 6 bases and J by 0 bases, with 5 bases between them. The germline V gene encodes CDR1 MDHEN and CDR2 SYDVKM. The CDR3 region has the DNA TGTGCCAGCAGCTCCACTAACTATGGCTACACCTTC. It translates to CASSSTNYGYTF.

This clonotype was recorded only once. The genes are TRBV19 and TRBJ1-3, with D unresolved. Trimming cost V 3 bases and J 5 bases, with 11 bases left between them. Germline CDR1 and CDR2: LNHDA and SQIVND (reference sequence). The CDR3 covers 14 residues. CDR3 amino acids: CASSMGGRRNTIYF. The CDR3 DNA reads TGTGCCAGTAGTATGGGAGGGAGGAGAAACACCATATATTTT.

The V call is TRBV5-1, the J call TRBJ1-2; D gene unclear. Germline V gene data show CDR1 as SGHRS and CDR2 as YFSETQ. This CDR3 is built from 13 residues. Trimming left V 5 bases short and J 6 bases short, with 14 bases between. CDR3 in DNA: TGCGCCAGCAGACTAGCGGGGATGGATGGCTACACCTTC. It specifies CASRLAGMDGYTF.

This clonotype was seen many times. CDR3 protein: CASSLGGGGQGGHGYTF. CDR3 sequence (DNA): TGTGCCAGCAGCTTAGGAGGAGGCGGACAGGGGGGTCATGGCTACACCTTC. The chain links TRBV11-2 to TRBJ1-2; 10 nucleotides match TRBD1. This CDR3 region has 17 residues. Losses at the gene ends were 1 base for V and 6 bases for J; bases not matched to a gene: 11. From germline, CDR1 is SGHAT and CDR2 FQNNGV.

The J gene is TRBJ1-3, the V gene TRBV5-6; D is unclear. CDR1 is SGHDT, CDR2 YYEEEE, per germline. V lost 4 bases and J 4 bases, leaving 18 bases between the germline ends. CDR3 length equals 16 residues. Here the CDR3 DNA reads TGTGCCAGCAGCCCCCGCCCCCACAGCTCCGGAAACACCATATATTTT. Protein product: CASSPRPHSSGNTIYF.

The gene calls are TRBV2 and TRBJ1-3; D remains ambiguous. Trimming shortened V by 6 bases and J by 1 base, and 10 bases separated the two germline ends. CDR1 is SNHLY, CDR2 FYNNEI, per germline. The CDR3 is 14 residues long. The CDR3 region has the DNA TGTGCCAGCAGCCCCCTTGATTCTGGAAACACCATATATTTT. Translated: CASSPLDSGNTIYF.

The chain has TRBV6-2 or TRBV6-3 and TRBJ2-1, with D uncertain. The CDR3 is 15 amino acids. Germline lookup yields CDR1 MNHEY and CDR2 SVGEGT. Trimming took 6 bases from V and 3 from J, leaving 15 bases between them. CDR3 coding DNA: TGTGCCAGCAGGCCCGGAGTAGCAGTCTACAATGAGCAGTTCTTC. Translation gives CASRPGVAVYNEQFF.

This clonotype was seen a few times. The CDR3: CASSQRTGDYNEQFF. Written as DNA, the CDR3 is TGTGCCAGCAGCCAAAGGACAGGTGACTACAATGAGCAGTTCTTC. The chain carries TRBV14 and TRBJ2-1; TRBD1 matches at 7 bases. Germline assignment: CDR1 SGHDN and CDR2 FVKESK. J gave up 3 bases and V 2 bases, and 4 bases lay outside the gene matches. This CDR3 is built from 15 residues.

This clonotype was seen many times. This chain connects TRBV9 to TRBJ1-6; a weak D match, TRBD1 (5 bases). From germline, CDR1 is SGDLS and CDR2 YYNGEE. The germline V and J ends were trimmed by 0 bases and 7 bases, with 11 bases remaining between them. The CDR3 length is 15 residues. CDR3 sequence (DNA): TGTGCCAGCAGCGTAGAAGTAAGGGGAAATTCACCCCTCCACTTT. Its translation is CASSVEVRGNSPLHF.

There are a few counts of this clonotype. V gene TRBV3-1 combines with J gene TRBJ1-6; D is ambiguous. Per the germline V gene, CDR1 is LGHDT and CDR2 is YNNKEL (reference sequence). Trimming shortened V by 4 bases and J by 8 bases, and 12 bases separated the two germline ends. This CDR3 has 14 residues. CDR3 coding DNA: TGTGCCAGCAGCCCAGATTCGGGTGATTCACCCCTCCACTTT. Amino acids: CASSPDSGDSPLHF.

The chain has TRBV2 and TRBJ1-2; 7 bases line up with TRBD1. In germline, CDR1 is SNHLY, CDR2 FYNNEI. After removal of 4 bases from V and 6 bases from J, the junction contained 5 bases not matched to a gene. There are 13 residues in the CDR3. CDR3 bases: TGTGCCAGCAGTGGGGGCAGGGGGGATGGCTACACCTTC. It is translated as CASSGGRGDGYTF. Combining the CDR3 with reference TRBV2 and TRBJ1-2 gives the whole variable domain EPEVTQTPSHQVTQMGQEVILRCVPISNHLYFYWYRQILGQKVEFLVSFYNNEISEKSEIFDDQFSVERPDGSNFTLKIRSTKLEDSAMYFCASSGGRGDGYTFGSGTRLTVV.

This clonotype has more than one count but fewer than ten. A read error may account for a junction end that differs from germline. The V call is TRBV9, the J call TRBJ1-1, with 7 bases matching TRBD1. CDR3 size: 15 residues. Germline V CDR1 and CDR2: SGDLS, YYNGEE. The CDR3 region is CASTVMKGALTEAFF. The CDR3 DNA is TGTGCCAGCACCGTAATGAAGGGGGCGCTTACTGAAGCTTTCTTT.

A few counts support this clonotype. The CDR3 DNA reads TGTGCCAGCAGTCCCCCACCGTGGGGCGGGGAGCTGTTTTTT. Protein: CASSPPPWGGELFF. This chain connects TRBV12-3 or TRBV12-4 to TRBJ2-2; D is unresolved. This CDR3 has 14 amino acids. Deletions cut 5 bases from V and 7 bases from J, with 14 bases between.

The chain links TRBV19 to TRBJ1-1; D not resolved. V gave up 5 bases and J gave up 1 base, with 17 bases separating them. The germline V gene encodes CDR1 LNHDA and CDR2 SQIVND (reference sequence). This CDR3 has 16 residues. CDR3 region: CASSALGRIENTEAFF. For the CDR3, the DNA is TGTGCCAGTAGTGCCCTTGGCAGAATTGAGAACACTGAAGCTTTCTTT.

The genes are TRBV4-2 and TRBJ1-2, with D possibly being TRBD1 (5 bases). The CDR3 sequence is 14 residues long. V lost 1 base and J lost 2, with 8 bases in between. Germline V gives CDR1 LGHNA, CDR2 YNFKEQ. In DNA form, the CDR3 reads TGTGCCAGCAGCCAAGCCAGGGAAAACTATGGCTACACCTTC. Translated, it gives CASSQARENYGYTF.

This clonotype was seen repeatedly, ten times or more. The V call is TRBV19, the J call TRBJ1-5; D is possibly TRBD1 (6 bases). The V gene's germline CDR1 is LNHDA and CDR2 SQIVND (reference sequence). V was cut by 1 base and J by 2 bases, with 12 bases left in between. The CDR3 covers 16 residues. CDR3 DNA: TGTGCCAGTAGTATAGTAACAGGGATGGGCAATCAGCCCCAGCATTTT. The encoded protein is CASSIVTGMGNQPQHF.

CDR3 sequence (DNA): TGTGCCAGCAGTTACTCGAGGCAGGCCCCCCCGTTTGGCTACACCTTC. Its protein is CASSYSRQAPPFGYTF. The chain recombines TRBV2 with TRBJ1-2; D gene ambiguous. Trimming pared 5 bases from V and 7 bases from J, leaving 23 bases between. Germline V gene data show CDR1 as SNHLY and CDR2 as FYNNEI. The CDR3 runs 16 residues.

About this clonotype: This may stem from a read error, because a much larger clone lies one nucleotide away. The chain carries TRBV2 and TRBJ1-4; D is possibly TRBD1 (5 bases). The CDR3 contains 14 residues. The germline gives CDR1 SNHLY, CDR2 FYNNEI. Written as DNA, the CDR3 is TGTGCCAGCAGACCGGGACGGGGTCTTGAAAAACTGCTTTTT. It yields the protein CASRPGRGLEKLLF. Full variable domain (outside the CDR3, taken from reference TRBV2 and TRBJ1-4): EPEVTQTPSHQVTQMGQEVILRCVPISNHLYFYWYRQILGQKVEFLVSFYNNEISEKSEIFDDQFSVERPDGSNFTLKIRSTKLEDSAMYFCASRPGRGLEKLLFGSGTQLSVL.

This clonotype was observed at least ten times. The chain has TRBV9 and TRBJ1-5, with TRBD1 identical over 7 bases. The germline V gene encodes CDR1 SGDLS and CDR2 YYNGEE. The CDR3 is 15 residues long. The trim removed 3 bases at V and 0 bases at J, leaving 3 bases unmatched. The CDR3 here is CASSAGQFSNQPQHF. The DNA of the CDR3 is TGTGCCAGCAGCGCGGGACAGTTTAGCAATCAGCCCCAGCATTTT.